In its sample, the clone carrying this T cell receptor (beta chain) was seen many times. The entry originates in a study of chronic HIV infection and antiretroviral therapy. This CDR3 has 15 amino acids. In germline, CDR1 is MDHEN, CDR2 SYDVKM. The trim removed 5 bases at V and 5 bases at J, leaving 10 bases unmatched. TCRdb called the 5' RACE reads again in MiXCR, with one record for every CDR3 protein. The sample lists 39,000 or so distinct CDR3 sequences; roughly 7.6% were seen once. The sequencing sample was made of peripheral blood. The chain recombines TRBV28 with TRBJ2-7, with 9 bases identical to TRBD1. This sequence was found in an adult who had HIV and had not received antiretroviral therapy, or was an uninfected healthy control (not recorded which). CDR3 sequence: CASSTRLGTGNEQYF. The DNA for the CDR3 is TGTGCCAGCAGTACTCGCCTCGGGACAGGGAACGAGCAGTACTTC.